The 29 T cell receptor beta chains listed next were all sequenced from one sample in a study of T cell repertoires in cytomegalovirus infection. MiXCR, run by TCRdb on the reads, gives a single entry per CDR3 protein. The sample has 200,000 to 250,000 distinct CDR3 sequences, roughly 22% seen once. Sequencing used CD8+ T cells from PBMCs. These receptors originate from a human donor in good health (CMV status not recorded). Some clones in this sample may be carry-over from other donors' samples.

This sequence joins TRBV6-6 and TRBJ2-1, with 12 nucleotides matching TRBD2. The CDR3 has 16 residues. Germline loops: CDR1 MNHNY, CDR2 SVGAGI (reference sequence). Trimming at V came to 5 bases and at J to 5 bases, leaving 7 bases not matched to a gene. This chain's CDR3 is CASSLRLAGVDNEQFF. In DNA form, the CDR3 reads TGTGCCAGCAGTCTGCGACTAGCGGGAGTGGACAATGAGCAGTTCTTC.

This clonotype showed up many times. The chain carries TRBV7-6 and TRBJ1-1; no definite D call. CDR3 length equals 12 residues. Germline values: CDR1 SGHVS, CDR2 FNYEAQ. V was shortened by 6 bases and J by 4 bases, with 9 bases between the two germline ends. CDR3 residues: CASRTPGTEAFF. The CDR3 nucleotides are TGTGCCAGCAGAACCCCCGGCACTGAAGCTTTCTTT.

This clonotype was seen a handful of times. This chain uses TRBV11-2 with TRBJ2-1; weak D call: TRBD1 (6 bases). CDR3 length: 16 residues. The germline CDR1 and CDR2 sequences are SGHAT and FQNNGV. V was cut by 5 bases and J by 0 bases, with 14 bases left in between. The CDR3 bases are TGTGCCAGCAGCCAGGGGCTCAAGAGCTCCTACAATGAGCAGTTCTTC. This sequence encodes CASSQGLKSSYNEQFF.

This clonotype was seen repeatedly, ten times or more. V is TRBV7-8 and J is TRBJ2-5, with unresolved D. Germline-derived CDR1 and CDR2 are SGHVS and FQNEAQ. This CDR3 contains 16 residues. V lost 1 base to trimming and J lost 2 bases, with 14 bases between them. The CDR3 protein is CASSLVISLEQETQYF. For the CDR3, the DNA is TGTGCCAGCAGCTTAGTAATTAGCCTTGAACAAGAGACCCAGTACTTC.

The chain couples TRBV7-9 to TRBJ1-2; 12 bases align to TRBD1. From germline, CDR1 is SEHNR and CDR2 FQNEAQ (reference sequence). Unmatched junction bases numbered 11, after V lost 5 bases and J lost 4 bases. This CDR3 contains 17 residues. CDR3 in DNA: TGTGCCAGCAGCCTACGACGGGGGACAGGGGGCCTCTATGGCTACACCTTC. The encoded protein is CASSLRRGTGGLYGYTF.

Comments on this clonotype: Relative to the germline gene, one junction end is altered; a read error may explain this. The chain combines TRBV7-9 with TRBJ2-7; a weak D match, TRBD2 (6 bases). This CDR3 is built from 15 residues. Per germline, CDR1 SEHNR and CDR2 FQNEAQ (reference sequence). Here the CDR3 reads CASTLGAGPSYEQYF. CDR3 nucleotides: TGTGCCAGCACCTTAGGGGCGGGGCCCTCCTACGAGCAGTACTTC. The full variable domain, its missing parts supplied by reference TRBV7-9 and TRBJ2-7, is DTGVSQNPRHKITKRGQNVTFRCDPISEHNRLYWYRQTLGQGPEFLTYFQNEAQLEKSRLLSDRFSAERPKGSFSTLEIQRTEQGDSAMYLCASTLGAGPSYEQYFGPGTRLTVT.

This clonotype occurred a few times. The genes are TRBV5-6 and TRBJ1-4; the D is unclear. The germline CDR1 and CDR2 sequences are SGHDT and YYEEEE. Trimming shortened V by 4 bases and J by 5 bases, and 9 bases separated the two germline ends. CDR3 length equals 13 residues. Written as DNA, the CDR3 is TGTGCCAGCAGCGGAGACGTGAATGAAAAACTGTTTTTT. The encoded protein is CASSGDVNEKLFF.

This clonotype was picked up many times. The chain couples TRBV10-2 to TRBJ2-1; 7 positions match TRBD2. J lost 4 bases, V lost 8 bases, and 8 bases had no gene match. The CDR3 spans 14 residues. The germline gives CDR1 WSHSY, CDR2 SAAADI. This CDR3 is CASLVSGSYNEQFF. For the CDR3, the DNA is TGCGCCAGCCTTGTTAGCGGGTCATACAATGAGCAGTTCTTC.

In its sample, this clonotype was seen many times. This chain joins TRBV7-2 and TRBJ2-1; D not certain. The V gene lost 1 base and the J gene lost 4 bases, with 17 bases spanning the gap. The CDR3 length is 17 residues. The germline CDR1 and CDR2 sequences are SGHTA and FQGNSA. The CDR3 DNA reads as TGTGCCAGCAGCTTAGAGTCCGGCTCCTCTGGGTACAATGAGCAGTTCTTC. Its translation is CASSLESGSSGYNEQFF.

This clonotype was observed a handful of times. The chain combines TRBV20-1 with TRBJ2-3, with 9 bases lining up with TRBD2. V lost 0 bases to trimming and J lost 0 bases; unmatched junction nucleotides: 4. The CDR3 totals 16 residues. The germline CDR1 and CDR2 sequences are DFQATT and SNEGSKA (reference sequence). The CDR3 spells CSARDQRGASTDTQYF. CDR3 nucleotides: TGCAGTGCTAGAGACCAGCGGGGGGCGAGCACAGATACGCAGTATTTT.

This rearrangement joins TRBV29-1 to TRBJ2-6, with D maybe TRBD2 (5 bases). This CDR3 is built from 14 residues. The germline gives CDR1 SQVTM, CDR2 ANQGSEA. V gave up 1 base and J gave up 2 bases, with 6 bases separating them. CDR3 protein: CSVEGEPGANVLTF. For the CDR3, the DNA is TGCAGCGTTGAAGGGGAGCCTGGGGCCAACGTCCTGACTTTC.

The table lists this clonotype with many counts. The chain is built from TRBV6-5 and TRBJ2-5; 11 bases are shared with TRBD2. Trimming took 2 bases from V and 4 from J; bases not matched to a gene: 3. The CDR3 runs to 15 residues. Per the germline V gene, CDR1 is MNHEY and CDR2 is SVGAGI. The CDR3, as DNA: TGTGCCAGCAGTTACGGCGGACTAGCGGGAGAGACCCAGTACTTC. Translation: CASSYGGLAGETQYF.

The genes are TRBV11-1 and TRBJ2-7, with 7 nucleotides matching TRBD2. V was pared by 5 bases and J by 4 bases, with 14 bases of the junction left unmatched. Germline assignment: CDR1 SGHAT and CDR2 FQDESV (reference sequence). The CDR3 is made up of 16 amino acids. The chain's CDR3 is CASSPHVGGGLYEQYF. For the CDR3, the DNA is TGTGCCAGCAGCCCCCATGTGGGCGGGGGTCTTTACGAGCAGTACTTC.

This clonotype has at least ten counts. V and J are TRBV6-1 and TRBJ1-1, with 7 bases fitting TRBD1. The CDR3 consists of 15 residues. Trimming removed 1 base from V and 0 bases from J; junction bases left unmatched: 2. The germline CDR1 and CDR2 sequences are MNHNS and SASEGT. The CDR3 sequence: CASSEGTGLNTEAFF. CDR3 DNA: TGTGCCAGCAGTGAAGGGACAGGACTGAACACTGAAGCTTTCTTT.

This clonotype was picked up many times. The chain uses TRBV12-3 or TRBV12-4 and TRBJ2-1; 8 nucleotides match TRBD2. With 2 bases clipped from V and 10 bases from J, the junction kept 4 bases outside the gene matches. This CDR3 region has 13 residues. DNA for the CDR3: TGTGCCAGCAGTTTAAACGGGAGGGACGAGCAGTTCTTC. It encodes CASSLNGRDEQFF.

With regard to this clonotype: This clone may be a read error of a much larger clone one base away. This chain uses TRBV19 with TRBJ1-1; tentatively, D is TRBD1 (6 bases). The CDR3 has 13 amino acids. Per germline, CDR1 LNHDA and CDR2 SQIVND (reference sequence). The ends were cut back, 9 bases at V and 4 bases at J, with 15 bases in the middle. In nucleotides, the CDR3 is TGTGCCAGAAGTGTGGACAGTCCCACTGAAGCTTTCTTT. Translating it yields CARSVDSPTEAFF. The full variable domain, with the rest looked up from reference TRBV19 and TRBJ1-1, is DGGITQSPKYLFRKEGQNVTLSCEQNLNHDAMYWYRQDPGQGLRLIYYSQIVNDFQKGDIAEGYSVSREKKESFPLTVTSAQKNPTAFYLCARSVDSPTEAFFGQGTRLTVV.

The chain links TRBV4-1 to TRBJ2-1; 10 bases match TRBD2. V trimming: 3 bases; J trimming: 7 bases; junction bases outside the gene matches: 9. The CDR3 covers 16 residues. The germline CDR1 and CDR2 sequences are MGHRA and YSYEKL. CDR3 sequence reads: CASSQPSGGAGNEQFF. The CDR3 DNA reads TGCGCCAGCAGCCAGCCCAGCGGGGGGGCCGGGAATGAGCAGTTCTTC.

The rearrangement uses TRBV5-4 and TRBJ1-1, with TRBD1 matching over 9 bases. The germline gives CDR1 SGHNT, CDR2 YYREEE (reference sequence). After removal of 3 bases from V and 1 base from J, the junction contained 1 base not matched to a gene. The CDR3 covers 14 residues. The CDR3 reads CASSWTGANTEAFF. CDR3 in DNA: TGTGCCAGCAGCTGGACAGGGGCGAACACTGAAGCTTTCTTT.

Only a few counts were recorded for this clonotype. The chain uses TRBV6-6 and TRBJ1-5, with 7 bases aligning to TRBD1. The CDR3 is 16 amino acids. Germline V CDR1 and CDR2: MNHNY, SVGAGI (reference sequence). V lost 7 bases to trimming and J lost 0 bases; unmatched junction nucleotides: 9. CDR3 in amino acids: CASNLGTAYSNQPQHF. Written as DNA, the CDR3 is TGTGCCAGCAATCTCGGGACAGCTTATAGCAATCAGCCCCAGCATTTT.

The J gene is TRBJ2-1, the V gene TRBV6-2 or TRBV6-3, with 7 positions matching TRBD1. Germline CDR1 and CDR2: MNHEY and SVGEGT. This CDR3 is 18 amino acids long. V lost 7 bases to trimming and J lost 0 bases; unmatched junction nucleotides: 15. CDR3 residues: CASTLLPGQPSSYNEQFF. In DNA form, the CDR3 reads TGTGCCAGCACCTTACTCCCGGGACAGCCCAGCTCCTACAATGAGCAGTTCTTC.

The CDR3 coding sequence is TGTGCCAGCAGCTTACAGCGGGGGCGGTACCAAGAGACCCAGTACTTC. This encodes CASSLQRGRYQETQYF. The chain joins TRBV7-2 to TRBJ2-5; 8 bases are shared with TRBD2. The CDR3 length is 16 residues. The J segment lost 0 bases and the V segment lost 2 bases, leaving 5 bases of the junction unmatched. Germline CDR1 reads SGHTA; CDR2 reads FQGNSA.

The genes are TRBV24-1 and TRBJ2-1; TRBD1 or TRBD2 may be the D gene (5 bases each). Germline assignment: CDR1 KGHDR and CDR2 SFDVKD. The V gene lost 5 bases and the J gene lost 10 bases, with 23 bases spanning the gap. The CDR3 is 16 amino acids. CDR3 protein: CATSGTARDPREEQFF. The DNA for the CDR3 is TGTGCCACCAGTGGTACCGCTCGGGACCCAAGGGAGGAGCAGTTCTTC.

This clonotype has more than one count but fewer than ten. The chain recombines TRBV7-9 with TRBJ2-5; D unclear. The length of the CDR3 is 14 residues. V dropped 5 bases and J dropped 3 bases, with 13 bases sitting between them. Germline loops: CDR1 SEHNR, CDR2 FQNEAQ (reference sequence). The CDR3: CASSPLMAEETQYF. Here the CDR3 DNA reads TGTGCCAGCAGCCCCTTAATGGCAGAAGAGACCCAGTACTTC.

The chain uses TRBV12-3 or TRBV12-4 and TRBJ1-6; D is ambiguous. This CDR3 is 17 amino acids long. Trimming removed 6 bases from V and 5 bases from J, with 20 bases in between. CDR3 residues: CASSDTARNGHNSPLHF. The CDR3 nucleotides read TGTGCCAGCAGCGACACGGCTAGGAACGGGCATAATTCACCCCTCCACTTT.

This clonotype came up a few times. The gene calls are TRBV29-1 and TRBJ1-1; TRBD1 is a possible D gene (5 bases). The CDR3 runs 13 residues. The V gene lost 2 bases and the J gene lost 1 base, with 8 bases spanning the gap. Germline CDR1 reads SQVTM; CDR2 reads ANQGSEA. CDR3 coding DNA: TGCAGCGTTGAACCCACAGGGAACACTGAAGCTTTCTTT. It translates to CSVEPTGNTEAFF.

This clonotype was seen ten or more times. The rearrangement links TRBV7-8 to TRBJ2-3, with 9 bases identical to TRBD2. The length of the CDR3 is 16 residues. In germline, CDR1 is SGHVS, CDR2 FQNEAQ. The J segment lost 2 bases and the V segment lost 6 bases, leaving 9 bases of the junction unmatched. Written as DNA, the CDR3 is TGTGCCAGCAGACTTTCGACTAGCGGCGCCACAGATACGCAGTATTTT. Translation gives CASRLSTSGATDTQYF.

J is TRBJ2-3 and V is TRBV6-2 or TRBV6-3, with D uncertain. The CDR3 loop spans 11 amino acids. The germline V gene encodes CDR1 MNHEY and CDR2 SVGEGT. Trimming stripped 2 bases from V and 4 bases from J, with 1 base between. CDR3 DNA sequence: TGTGCCAGCAGTTACGCAGATACGCAGTATTTT. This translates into CASSYADTQYF.

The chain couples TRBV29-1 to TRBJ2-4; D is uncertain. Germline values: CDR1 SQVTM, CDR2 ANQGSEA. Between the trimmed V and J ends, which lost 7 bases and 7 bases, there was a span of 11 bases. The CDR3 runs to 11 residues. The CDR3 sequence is CSGEKANIQYF. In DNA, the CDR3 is TGCAGCGGAGAAAAGGCGAACATTCAGTACTTC.

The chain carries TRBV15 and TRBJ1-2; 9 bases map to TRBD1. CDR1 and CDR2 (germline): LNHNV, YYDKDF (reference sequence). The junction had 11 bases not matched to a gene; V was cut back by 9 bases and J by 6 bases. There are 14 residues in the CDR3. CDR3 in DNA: TGTGCCACTAACCCAACAGGGGGCGTAGATGGCTACACCTTC. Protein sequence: CATNPTGGVDGYTF.